This T cell receptor (beta chain) was recorded in a study of blood T cells in healthy people across ages (dated by TCRdb to 2014 to 2015). At the level of the whole study: Template switching captured roughly one uniquely barcoded TCR beta cDNA molecule per two T cells in model experiments. Using deep sequencing normalized with unique cDNA molecular identifiers, the study measured how TCR beta repertoire diversity changes with age. The donors were divided into four age groups: young (average around 16 years), middle-aged (roughly 40), aged (roughly 66) and long-lived (about 84). To avoid experimental bias, donors of different ages were spread randomly across the sequencing lanes. The study analyzed two additional independent replicas of 1 million unique cDNA reads from the same blood draw for two donors, one aged 18 to 29 and one aged 80 or older.

The donors were some 36 Caucasian individuals from Russia, aged roughly 6 to 100 years, who were systemically healthy. Each donor gave 9 to 10 milliliters of peripheral blood, collected into EDTA-treated Vacutainer tubes. PBMCs were isolated by Ficoll-Paque density-gradient centrifugation, with at least 6 million obtained per sample. Total RNA was extracted from PBMCs with Trizol reagent, with at least 5.5 micrograms obtained per sample. For every donor, flow cytometry on a PBMC aliquot measured the percentage of naive CD45RAhigh/CD27high T cells. This clonotype was found a few times. Its specific antigen is unknown. Nothing much larger sits one base from this clone, and base qualities are not available. Receptors were amplified or captured by 5' RACE. Sequenced using an Illumina HiSeq 2500. A second about 7 to 11 cycle PCR used a sample-barcoded 5' primer and a J-beta primer mix. Each TCR beta cDNA molecule received a unique molecular identifier from a template-switch 5' adaptor carrying 12 random nucleotides. At least 2.5 million CDR3-containing paired-end reads were obtained from each sample. All of the RNA was converted into first-strand cDNA using the Mint cDNA synthesis kit, with a TRBC-specific oligonucleotide serving as the primer. Following uracil-DNA glycosylase treatment, a first 18-cycle PCR with universal primers M1SS and BC2_uni_R was performed on all cDNA. Processing in the source paper ran as follows. Normalization of each sample was performed by random selection of 1 million high-quality reads, each carrying a distinct molecular identifier. Reads with shared molecular identifiers were discarded instead of being binned into consensus sequences. MiTCR, run with a Q25 quality threshold and the strictest error-elimination algorithm, handled CDR3 identification, clonotype clustering and error correction. A nonparametric unseen species model with Euler transformation was used to estimate lower-bound total TCR beta diversity. TCRdb reanalyzed the raw reads on its own, using fastp at Q25 for trimming and MiXCR for clone calling, and kept in-frame beta chains. Identical CDR3 protein sequences are pooled into one entry, listed with their most common genes and DNA. The authors' filters were not applied to this entry. The sample profile shows 780,000 or so distinct CDR3 sequences; about 61% of them were found once. About 26% of the sample belongs to the ten largest clones.

The research as a whole found: The percentage of naive T cells measured by flow cytometry correlated strongly with observed TCR beta diversity. Donor CMV infection status was unknown, potentially confounding age-related changes in expanded clonotypes. As age increased, observed TCR beta diversity per million T cells dropped in a roughly linear way, and a significant reduction was already evident by age about 40. Compared with the aged group, the long-lived group had more naive CD4+ T cells, fewer expanded clones and increased TCR diversity, suggesting age selection. Estimates of total diversity based on one million sequenced T cells were regarded as lower bounds and as underestimates. Since profiling was done on bulk unsorted PBMCs, naive and antigen-experienced compartments could not be conclusively compared.

The source material was blood. The sequence came from a man in his forties or fifties in good health.

Here the CDR3 is given as CASSSPGTAVAKNIQYF. The nucleotide sequence reads TGTGCCAGCAGTTCACCCGGGACAGCCGTAGCCAAAAACATTCAGTACTTC. The V and J segments used are TRBV28 and TRBJ2-4; TRBD1 lines up with 7 middle nucleotides. The CDR3 contains 17 residues, cysteine and phenylalanine counted. Only the CDR3 portion is preserved as DNA: 51 bases, with reading frame beginning at the first base. V ends up 4 bases short and J 0 bases short, with an unmatched junction base count of 9. The germline V gene specifies MDHEN as CDR1 and SYDVKM as CDR2.